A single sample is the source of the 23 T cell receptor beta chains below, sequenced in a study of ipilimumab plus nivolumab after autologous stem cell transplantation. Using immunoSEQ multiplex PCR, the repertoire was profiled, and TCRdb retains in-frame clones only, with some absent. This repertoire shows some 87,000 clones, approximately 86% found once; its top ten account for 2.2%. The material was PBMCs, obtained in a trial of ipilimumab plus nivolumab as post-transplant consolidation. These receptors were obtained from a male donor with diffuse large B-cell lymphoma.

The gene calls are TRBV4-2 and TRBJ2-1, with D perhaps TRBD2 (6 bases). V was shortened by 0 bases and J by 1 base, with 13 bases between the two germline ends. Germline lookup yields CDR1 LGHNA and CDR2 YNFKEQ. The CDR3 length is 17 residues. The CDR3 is CASSQDWGGASYNEQFF. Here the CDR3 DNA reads TGTGCCAGCAGCCAAGACTGGGGCGGGGCGTCCTACAATGAGCAGTTCTTC.

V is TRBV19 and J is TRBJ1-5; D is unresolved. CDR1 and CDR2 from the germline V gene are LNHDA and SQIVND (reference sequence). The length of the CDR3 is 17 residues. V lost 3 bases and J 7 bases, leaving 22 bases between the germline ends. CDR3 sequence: CASSIGVLRTTGQPQHF. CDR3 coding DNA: TGTGCCAGTAGTATCGGGGTCCTTAGGACGACGGGACAGCCCCAGCATTTT. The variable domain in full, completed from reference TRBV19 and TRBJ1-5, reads DGGITQSPKYLFRKEGQNVTLSCEQNLNHDAMYWYRQDPGQGLRLIYYSQIVNDFQKGDIAEGYSVSREKKESFPLTVTSAQKNPTAFYLCASSIGVLRTTGQPQHFGDGTRLSIL.

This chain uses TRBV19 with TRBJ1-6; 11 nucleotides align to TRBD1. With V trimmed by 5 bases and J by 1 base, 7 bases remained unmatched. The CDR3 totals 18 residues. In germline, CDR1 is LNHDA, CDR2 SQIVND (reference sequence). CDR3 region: CASSRTGGVESYNSPLHF. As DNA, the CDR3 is TGTGCCAGTAGTCGGACAGGGGGCGTAGAGTCCTATAATTCACCCCTCCACTTT.

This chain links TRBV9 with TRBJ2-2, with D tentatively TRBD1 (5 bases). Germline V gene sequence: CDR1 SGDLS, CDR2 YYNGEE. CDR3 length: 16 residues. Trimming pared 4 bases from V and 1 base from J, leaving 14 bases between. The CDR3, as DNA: TGTGCCAGCAGCCCCCTAGGGGCAGGGAACACCGGGGAGCTGTTTTTT. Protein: CASSPLGAGNTGELFF.

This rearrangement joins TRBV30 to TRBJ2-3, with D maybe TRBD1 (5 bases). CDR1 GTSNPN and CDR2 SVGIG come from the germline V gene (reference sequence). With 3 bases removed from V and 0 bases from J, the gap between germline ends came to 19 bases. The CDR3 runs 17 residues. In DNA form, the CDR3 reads TGTGCCTGGAGCGCCAAGGGGCAGCAAACTAGCACAGATACGCAGTATTTT. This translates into CAWSAKGQQTSTDTQYF.

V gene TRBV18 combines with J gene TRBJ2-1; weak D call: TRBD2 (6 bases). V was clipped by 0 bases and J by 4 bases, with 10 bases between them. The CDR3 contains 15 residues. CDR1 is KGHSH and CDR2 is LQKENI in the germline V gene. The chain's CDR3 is CASSPPGGGYNEQFF. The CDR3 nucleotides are TGTGCCAGCTCACCACCCGGGGGAGGTTACAATGAGCAGTTCTTC.

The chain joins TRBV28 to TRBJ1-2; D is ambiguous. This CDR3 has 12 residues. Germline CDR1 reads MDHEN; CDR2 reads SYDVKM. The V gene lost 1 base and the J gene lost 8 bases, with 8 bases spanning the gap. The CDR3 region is CASSLLGFGYTF. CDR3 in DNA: TGTGCCAGCAGTTTATTGGGATTCGGCTACACCTTC.

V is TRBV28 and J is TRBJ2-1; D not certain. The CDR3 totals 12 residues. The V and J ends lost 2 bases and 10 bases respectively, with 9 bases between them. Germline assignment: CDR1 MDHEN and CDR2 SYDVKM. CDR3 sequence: CASSLRVKEQFF. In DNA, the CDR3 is TGTGCCAGCAGTTTAAGGGTGAAGGAGCAGTTCTTC.

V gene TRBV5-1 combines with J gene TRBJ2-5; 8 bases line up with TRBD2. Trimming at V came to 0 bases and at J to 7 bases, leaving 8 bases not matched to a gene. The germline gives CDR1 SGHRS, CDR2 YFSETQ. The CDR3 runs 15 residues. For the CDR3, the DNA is TGCGCCAGCAGCTTGGCGAGCGGGGGAGACCGGACCCAGTACTTC. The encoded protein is CASSLASGGDRTQYF.

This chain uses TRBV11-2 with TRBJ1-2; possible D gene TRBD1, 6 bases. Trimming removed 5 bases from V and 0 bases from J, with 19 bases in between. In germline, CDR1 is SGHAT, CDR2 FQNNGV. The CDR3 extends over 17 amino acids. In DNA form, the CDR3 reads TGTGCCAGCAGCCAAGGCCAGACAGGCGGACCTAACTATGGCTACACCTTC. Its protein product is CASSQGQTGGPNYGYTF.

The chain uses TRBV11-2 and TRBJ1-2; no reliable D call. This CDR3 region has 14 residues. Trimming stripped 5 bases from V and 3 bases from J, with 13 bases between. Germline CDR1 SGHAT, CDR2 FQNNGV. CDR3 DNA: TGTGCCAGCAGCCCCCAACCGGGGTACTATGGCTACACCTTC. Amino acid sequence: CASSPQPGYYGYTF.

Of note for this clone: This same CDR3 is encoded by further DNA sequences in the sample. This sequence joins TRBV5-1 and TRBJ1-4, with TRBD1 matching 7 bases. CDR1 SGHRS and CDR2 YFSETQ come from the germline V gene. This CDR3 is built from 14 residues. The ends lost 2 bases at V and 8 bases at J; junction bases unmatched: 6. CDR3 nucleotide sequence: TGCGCCAGCAGCTTAGGGCAGGGGGGGGAAAAACTGTTTTTT. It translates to CASSLGQGGEKLFF.

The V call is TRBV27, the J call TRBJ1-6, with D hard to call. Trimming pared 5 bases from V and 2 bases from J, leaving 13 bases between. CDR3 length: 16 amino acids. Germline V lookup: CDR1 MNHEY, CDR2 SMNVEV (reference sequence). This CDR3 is CASSRAVGTYNSPLHF. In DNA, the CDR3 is TGTGCCAGCAGTCGTGCGGTAGGCACCTATAATTCACCCCTCCACTTT.

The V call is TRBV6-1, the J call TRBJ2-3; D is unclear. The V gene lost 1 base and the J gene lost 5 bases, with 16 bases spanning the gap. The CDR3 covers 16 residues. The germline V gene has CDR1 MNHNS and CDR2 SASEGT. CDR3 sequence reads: CASSEVRWLGQDTQYF. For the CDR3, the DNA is TGTGCCAGCAGTGAAGTTCGGTGGCTTGGTCAAGATACGCAGTATTTT.

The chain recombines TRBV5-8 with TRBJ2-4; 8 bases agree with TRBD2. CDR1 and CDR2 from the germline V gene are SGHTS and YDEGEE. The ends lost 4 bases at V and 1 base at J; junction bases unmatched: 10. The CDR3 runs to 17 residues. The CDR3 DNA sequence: TGTGCCAGCAGCAATCCTAGCGGGTCTTGGGCCAAAAACATTCAGTACTTC. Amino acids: CASSNPSGSWAKNIQYF.

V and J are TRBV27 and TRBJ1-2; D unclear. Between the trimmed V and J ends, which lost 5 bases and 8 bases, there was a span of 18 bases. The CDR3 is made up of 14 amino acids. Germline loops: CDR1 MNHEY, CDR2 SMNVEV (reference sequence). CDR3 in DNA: TGTGCCAGCAGTCCCGGGAGTTTGGTCTCGGGCTACACCTTC. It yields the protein CASSPGSLVSGYTF.

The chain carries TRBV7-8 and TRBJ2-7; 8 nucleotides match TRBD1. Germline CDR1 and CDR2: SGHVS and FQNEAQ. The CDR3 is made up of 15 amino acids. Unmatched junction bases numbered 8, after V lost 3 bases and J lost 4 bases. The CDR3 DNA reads TGTGCCAGCAGCTTGAATGAACAGGGGGTATACGAGCAGTACTTC. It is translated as CASSLNEQGVYEQYF.

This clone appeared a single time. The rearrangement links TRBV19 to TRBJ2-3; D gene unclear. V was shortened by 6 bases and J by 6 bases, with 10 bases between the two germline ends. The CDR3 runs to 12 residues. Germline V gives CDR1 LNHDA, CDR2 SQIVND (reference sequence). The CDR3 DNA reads TGTGCCAGTAGACCGGGTGGGGATACGCAGTATTTT. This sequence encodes CASRPGGDTQYF.

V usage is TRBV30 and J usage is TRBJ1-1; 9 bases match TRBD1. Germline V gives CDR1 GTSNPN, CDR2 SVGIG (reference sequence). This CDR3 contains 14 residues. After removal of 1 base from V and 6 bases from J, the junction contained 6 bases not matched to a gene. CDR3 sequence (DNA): TGTGCCTGGAGTGCGGACAGGGGTTGGGCTGAAGCTTTCTTT. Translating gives CAWSADRGWAEAFF.

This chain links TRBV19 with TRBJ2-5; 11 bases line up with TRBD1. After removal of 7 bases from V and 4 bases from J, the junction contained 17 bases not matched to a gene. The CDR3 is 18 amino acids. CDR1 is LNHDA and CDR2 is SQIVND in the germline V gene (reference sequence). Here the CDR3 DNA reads TGTGCCAGTACCCCAGGCGGGGACAGGGGGTTTGGATTAGAGACCCAGTACTTC. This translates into CASTPGGDRGFGLETQYF.

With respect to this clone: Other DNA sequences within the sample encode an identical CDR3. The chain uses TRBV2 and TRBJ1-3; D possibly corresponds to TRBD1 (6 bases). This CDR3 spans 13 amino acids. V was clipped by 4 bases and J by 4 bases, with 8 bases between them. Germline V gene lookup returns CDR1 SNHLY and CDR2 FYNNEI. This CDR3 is CASSGGPGNTIYF. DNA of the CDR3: TGTGCCAGCAGTGGGGGGCCCGGAAACACCATATATTTT.

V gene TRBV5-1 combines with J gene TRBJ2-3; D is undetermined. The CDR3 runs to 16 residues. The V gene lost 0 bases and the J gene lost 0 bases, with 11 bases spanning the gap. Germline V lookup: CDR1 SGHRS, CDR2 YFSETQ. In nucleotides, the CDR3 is TGCGCCAGCAGCTTGGGACACTCTACTAGCACAGATACGCAGTATTTT. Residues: CASSLGHSTSTDTQYF. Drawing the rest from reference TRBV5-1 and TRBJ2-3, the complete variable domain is KAGVTQTPRYLIKTRGQQVTLSCSPISGHRSVSWYQQTPGQGLQFLFEYFSETQRNKGNFPGRFSGRQFSNSRSEMNVSTLELGDSALYLCASSLGHSTSTDTQYFGPGTRLTVL.

CDR3 DNA sequence: TGTGCCAGCAGGCTCATGAGGAACACTGAAGCTTTCTTT. Its protein is CASRLMRNTEAFF. V is TRBV11-2 and J is TRBJ1-1, with unresolved D. Germline CDR1 SGHAT, CDR2 FQNNGV. The CDR3 is 13 amino acids. Trimming shortened V by 6 bases and J by 1 base, and 9 bases separated the two germline ends.